The entry below describes one TCR beta chain. TCRdb keeps only in-frame clones here, not all; method: immunoSEQ multiplex PCR. Among about 170,000 clones listed, 65% to 90% were seen once. The data were obtained in a study of blood T cell repertoires in COVID-19. This CDR3 is built from 14 residues. The J segment lost 2 bases and the V segment lost 10 bases, leaving 7 bases of the junction unmatched. CDR1 and CDR2 from the germline V gene are LNHDA and SQIVND (reference sequence). The sequenced sample was peripheral blood. The receptor's source is a woman in her thirties or forties with COVID-19, enrolled during active disease. The rearrangement links TRBV19 to TRBJ2-5, with TRBD1 identical over 10 bases. Here the CDR3 reads CATSDRGGQETQYF. The CDR3 DNA sequence: TGTGCCACCTCGGACAGGGGGGGTCAAGAGACCCAGTACTTC.